Listed here are 20 T cell receptor beta chains from one sample, sequenced in a study of T cells in Graves' hyperthyroidism and ophthalmopathy. There were TCR beta CDR3 regions amplified from RNA transcripts. First-round RT-PCR of the TCR CDR3 relied on the HTBI primer set. Via MiXCR, TCRdb re-called the multiplex PCR reads, giving one row per CDR3 protein. In the table there are around 250,000 distinct CDR3 sequences, approximately 14% of which are singletons. Sample: blood. These receptors were collected from a woman in her 40s with Graves' hyperthyroidism that later progressed to Graves' ophthalmopathy.

This clonotype appeared many times. The rearrangement joins TRBV7-2 to TRBJ2-7; D gene unclear. V was trimmed by 5 bases and J by 0 bases, leaving 11 bases between them. This CDR3 has 14 amino acids. Germline V CDR1 and CDR2: SGHTA, FQGNSA. The CDR3: CASSPNLSSYEQYF. CDR3 in DNA: TGTGCCAGCAGCCCCAACCTTTCCTCCTACGAGCAGTACTTC.

This clonotype was seen many times. V usage is TRBV14 and J usage is TRBJ1-3; D unresolved. Trimming removed 4 bases at V and 0 bases at J, with 7 bases between. The CDR3 loop spans 14 amino acids. The germline V gene has CDR1 SGHDN and CDR2 FVKESK. CDR3 residues: CASSRTHSGNTIYF. CDR3 bases: TGTGCCAGCAGCCGCACCCACTCTGGAAACACCATATATTTT.

In this sample, this clonotype turned up many times. The rearrangement uses TRBV18 and TRBJ2-3; TRBD2 matches at 12 bases. The CDR3 covers 15 residues. With V trimmed by 3 bases and J by 6 bases, 4 bases remained unmatched. Per germline, CDR1 KGHSH and CDR2 LQKENI. In DNA form, the CDR3 reads TGTGCCAGCTCACCGTCGACTAGCGGGAGTGATACGCAGTATTTT. Amino acids: CASSPSTSGSDTQYF.

This clonotype appeared many times. The V gene is TRBV24-1, the J gene TRBJ2-3; D perhaps matches TRBD2 (5 bases). Trimming stripped 9 bases from V and 2 bases from J, with 8 bases between. Germline V CDR1 and CDR2: KGHDR, SFDVKD. This CDR3 contains 12 residues. The DNA for the CDR3 is TGTGCCACCGGCGGGTCCACAGATACGCAGTATTTT. The encoded protein is CATGGSTDTQYF.

This clonotype was counted ten times or more. The rearrangement joins TRBV7-3 to TRBJ2-3, with 9 bases lining up with TRBD2. The CDR3 extends over 14 amino acids. J gave up 6 bases and V 5 bases, and 6 bases lay outside the gene matches. Germline lookup yields CDR1 SGHTA and CDR2 FQGTGA. This CDR3 reads CASSLSGSGDTQYF. The CDR3 DNA is TGTGCCAGCAGCCTTAGCGGGAGCGGGGATACGCAGTATTTT.

This clonotype has ten or more counts. The gene calls are TRBV12-3 or TRBV12-4 and TRBJ2-5; D ambiguous. Trimming cost V 6 bases and J 2 bases, with 16 bases left between them. The CDR3 sequence is 15 residues long. CDR3 region: CASRQTAPRQETQYF. The CDR3 nucleotides are TGTGCCAGCAGACAGACCGCCCCACGACAAGAGACCCAGTACTTC.

This clonotype has a count of ten or more. V gene TRBV18 combines with J gene TRBJ2-1; no clear D gene. Germline V gives CDR1 KGHSH, CDR2 LQKENI. The CDR3 loop spans 13 amino acids. The V gene lost 2 bases and the J gene lost 4 bases, with 6 bases spanning the gap. The CDR3 DNA reads TGTGCCAGCTCACCAGCGGAGTACAATGAGCAGTTCTTC. Translation gives CASSPAEYNEQFF.

In its sample, this clonotype was seen many times. V is TRBV6-5 and J is TRBJ2-7, with D possibly matching TRBD1 (5 bases). From germline, CDR1 is MNHEY and CDR2 SVGAGI. The V end was cut by 0 bases, the J end by 5 bases, with 14 bases between. This CDR3 region has 15 residues. Here the CDR3 DNA reads TGTGCCAGCAGTTACTCCGGGCAGGGCTTCCACGAGCAGTACTTC. Translated: CASSYSGQGFHEQYF.

This clonotype was seen a few times. The V call is TRBV15, the J call TRBJ2-1, with TRBD1 matching over 9 bases. Germline V CDR1 and CDR2: LNHNV, YYDKDF (reference sequence). The CDR3 covers 16 residues. V lost 1 base and J lost 9; bases outside the gene matches: 10. The CDR3 is CATSRVPGQGIGEQFF. The DNA of the CDR3 is TGTGCCACCAGCAGAGTTCCGGGACAGGGTATCGGTGAGCAGTTCTTC.

This clonotype was seen at least ten times. The chain joins TRBV29-1 to TRBJ2-2; D gene ambiguous. The V and J ends lost 4 bases and 6 bases respectively, with 15 bases between them. The CDR3 loop spans 14 amino acids. Germline lookup yields CDR1 SQVTM and CDR2 ANQGSEA. CDR3 residues: CSVAPSYEPGELFF. CDR3 sequence (DNA): TGCAGCGTTGCACCATCGTACGAGCCCGGGGAGCTGTTTTTT.

This clonotype was counted between two and nine times. The chain recombines TRBV7-9 with TRBJ1-1, with unresolved D. V lost 1 base and J lost 1, with 13 bases in between. The CDR3 has 16 amino acids. Germline loops: CDR1 SEHNR, CDR2 FQNEAQ (reference sequence). CDR3 loop: CASSLVALGSNTEAFF. CDR3 in DNA: TGTGCCAGCAGCTTAGTAGCTTTAGGGTCGAACACTGAAGCTTTCTTT.

This clonotype has a count of ten or more. CDR3 nucleotide sequence: TGCGCCAGCAGCCCCCGGGACAGGGGCTACGAGCAGTACTTC. Its translation is CASSPRDRGYEQYF. The V gene is TRBV5-1, the J gene TRBJ2-7; 10 bases are shared with TRBD1. Per the germline V gene, CDR1 is SGHRS and CDR2 is YFSETQ. There are 14 residues in the CDR3. Trimming cost V 4 bases and J 3 bases; bases outside gene matches: 4.

This clonotype was detected many times. This chain joins TRBV27 and TRBJ2-2; TRBD1 agrees at 9 bases. The germline V gene has CDR1 MNHEY and CDR2 SMNVEV (reference sequence). V shed 6 bases and J 5 bases; nucleotides not matched to a gene: 10. CDR3 length equals 16 residues. CDR3 nucleotides: TGTGCCAGCAGCCACTCACAGGGGGCGCATACCGGGGAGCTGTTTTTT. This sequence encodes CASSHSQGAHTGELFF.

This clonotype was picked up many times. V usage is TRBV24-1 and J usage is TRBJ1-5, with D possibly TRBD1 on 6 matching bases. The V and J ends lost 3 bases and 4 bases respectively, with 12 bases between them. CDR1 and CDR2 from the germline V gene are KGHDR and SFDVKD. CDR3 length: 15 amino acids. The DNA for the CDR3 is TGTGCCACCAGTGATGCCCAACAGGGTAATCAGCCCCAGCATTTT. This gives the protein CATSDAQQGNQPQHF.

This clonotype occurred a few times. The gene calls are TRBV7-9 and TRBJ2-7, with 14 bases aligning to TRBD2. In germline, CDR1 is SEHNR, CDR2 FQNEAQ (reference sequence). V lost 5 bases and J lost 4; bases outside the gene matches: 7. This CDR3 is 16 amino acids long. The CDR3 DNA reads as TGTGCCAGCAGCACAGGGACTAGCGGGAGTGGTTACGAGCAGTACTTC. Encoded protein: CASSTGTSGSGYEQYF.

This clonotype was picked up many times. V usage is TRBV19 and J usage is TRBJ2-1; weak D call: TRBD2 (6 bases). Trimming cost V 5 bases and J 9 bases, with 17 bases left between them. Per germline, CDR1 LNHDA and CDR2 SQIVND (reference sequence). The CDR3 runs 14 residues. The CDR3 reads CASSATGLTSEQFF. The CDR3 DNA reads as TGTGCCAGTAGTGCAACGGGACTCACAAGTGAGCAGTTCTTC.

This chain links TRBV10-3 with TRBJ2-5; D remains unclear. The CDR3 has 13 amino acids. Per germline, CDR1 ENHRY and CDR2 SYGVKD. Trimming removed 7 bases at V and 5 bases at J, with 14 bases between. Here the CDR3 DNA reads TGTGCCATCAAAGAGCCTCCGTGGGAGACCCAGTACTTC. Encoded protein: CAIKEPPWETQYF.

V gene TRBV6-2 or TRBV6-3 combines with J gene TRBJ2-3, with D tentatively TRBD1 or TRBD2 (5 bases each). The CDR3 loop spans 15 amino acids. Looked up from germline, CDR1 is MNHEY and CDR2 is SVGEGT. V was shortened by 2 bases and J by 8 bases, with 17 bases between the two germline ends. CDR3 sequence: CASSYGDGHLSTQYF. The CDR3 DNA reads TGTGCCAGCAGTTACGGGGACGGCCACCTGAGTACGCAGTATTTT.

The table lists this clonotype with many counts. The chain combines TRBV3-1 with TRBJ1-2; no definite D call. The CDR3 is 12 residues long. The V gene's germline CDR1 is LGHDT and CDR2 YNNKEL (reference sequence). Trimming left V 2 bases short and J 7 bases short, with 8 bases between. CDR3 in amino acids: CASSQNLLGYTF. As DNA, the CDR3 is TGTGCCAGCAGCCAAAACCTACTTGGCTACACCTTC.

This clonotype has at least ten counts. The CDR3 sequence: CASSYGPGSRNEQFF. CDR3 coding DNA: TGTGCCAGCAGTTACGGCCCGGGCTCCAGGAATGAGCAGTTCTTC. The rearrangement links TRBV6-2 or TRBV6-3 to TRBJ2-1; unclear D gene. This CDR3 is 15 amino acids long. V gave up 2 bases and J gave up 7 bases, with 15 bases separating them. Looked up from germline, CDR1 is MNHEY and CDR2 is SVGEGT.